This TCR beta chain is from a study of radiation and T cells in renal cell carcinoma (dated by TCRdb to the early 2020s). Regarding the research as a whole: Samples were obtained from a clinical trial, in which 15 Gy stereotactic body radiation therapy was delivered to primary renal cell carcinomas and nephrectomy was performed 4 weeks later. A total of about 4 million unique CDR3 nucleotide sequences, encoding around 2.7 million unique CDR3 amino acid sequences, were found across all 50 or so samples. In total, 50 or so samples, comprising 26 tumors and 27 peripheral blood samples, were subjected to TCR beta sequencing. What the authors observed across the whole study: Top tumor clonotypes rose in blood from baseline to 2 weeks post-radiation, then contracted by 4 weeks, suggesting transient expansion of tumor-resident clones. Because the trial had a single-armed design, the trial could not examine how radiation dose or scheduling affected the TCR repertoire. Changes in the blood repertoire were not tracked past 4 weeks after treatment. Because pretreatment tumor biopsies were not available, the baseline intratumoral presence of clonotypes could not be determined.

CDR1 SGHTA and CDR2 FQGNSA are derived from the germline V gene. The CDR3 sequence holds 13 residues, the cysteine and phenylalanine included. The entry retains the CDR3 DNA only, 39 bases that are in frame from base 1. V has 5 bases trimmed and J has 3 bases trimmed; junction bases matching no gene number 3. What the time point label conveys for this sample: baseline pretreatment blood. The label giving this sample's treatment or condition can be read as: 15 Gy SBRT to primary tumor, nephrectomy 4 weeks later. Serial peripheral blood from radiation-treated patients was sampled at baseline, 2 weeks and 4 weeks after SBRT to track tumor-enriched clonotypes. Every patient had renal cell carcinoma of clear cell pathology. The QIAamp DNA Blood Mini Kit (Qiagen) was used to prepare genomic DNA for TCR sequencing. Only samples passing all quality control checks were included in the analyses. TCR beta libraries were generated from genomic DNA with the immunoSEQ kit, following the manufacturer's recommendations. Library preparation used a first multiplex PCR with proprietary primers, then a second PCR adding unique barcodes, with bead cleanups after each round. Each sample batch included a kit-provided positive control reaction and a negative control reaction. The final libraries were assessed on an Agilent 4200 TapeStation D1000 ScreenTape, pooled by volume, and quantified by qPCR. An Illumina NextSeq500 fitted with a MidOutput 150-cycle cartridge performed the sequencing, running 156 Read1 cycles and 15 Index1 cycles with the kit's custom primers. The pooled library was loaded at roughly 1 pM, and approximately 20% PhiX control was spiked in. Regarding the original processing steps: Vendor-processed data were analyzed in R, and a clonotype was defined as all T cells sharing the same CDR3 nucleotide sequence. For clone abundance analyses, frequencies were normalized to the 10,000 most abundant clones per sample. Before analysis, public T cell clones were removed, and these numbered fewer than six per sample on average. A difference in abundance of at least 32-fold between compartments was used to define tumor-enriched and baseline blood-enriched clonotypes. A beta-binomial differential abundance model was used to identify clonotypes that were expanded or contracted between blood time points. Tumor-blood repertoire similarity was measured with the Baroni-Urbani and Buser coefficient, and group comparisons used two-tailed Wilcoxon tests in R. Drawn from immuneACCESS, this table holds only the in-frame rearrangements with V and J called that TCRdb kept. Clones are partly lost; checked studies trace under half to an unresolved V gene and leave the rest unexplained. That table supplies the V and J calls and clone size; D and trimming were determined from the DNA. The sample table shows approximately 150,000 clones, and around four fifths are seen once. The leading ten clones occupy roughly 23% of the sample.

Comments on this clone: Its antigen is still unknown. No much larger clonotype is one base removed from it; base qualities were not supplied. Other DNA sequences in the same sample also yield this CDR3.

The sequencing here drew on blood, taken from a patient whose treatment included radiotherapy and nephrectomy. This receptor was taken from a woman aged 50 to 60 with renal cell carcinoma. The rearranged chain carries TRBV7-2 and TRBJ2-5; 7 central nucleotides agree with TRBD2. The CDR3 loop reads CASSLGGKETQYF. The bases are TGTGCCAGCAGCCTGGGAGGGAAAGAGACCCAGTACTTC.